Listed here are 6 T cell receptor beta chains from one sample, sequenced in a study of cytomegalovirus exposure and HLA in healthy donors. PCR used 60 Vbeta primers and 13 Jbeta primers. Profiled with immunoSEQ multiplex PCR; TCRdb holds only in-frame clones, not every one. The repertoire includes 120,000 or so clones, over 70% of them detected once, and roughly 3.5% sits in the top ten. The sequenced material came from PBMCs. All receptors derive from a woman aged 50 to 65 in good health and CMV-seronegative.

The chain carries TRBV7-2 and TRBJ2-7; a weak D match, TRBD2 (5 bases). Germline CDR1 is SGHTA and CDR2 is FQGNSA. The CDR3 spans 16 residues. V was trimmed by 1 base and J by 1 base, leaving 14 bases between them. The CDR3 DNA is TGTGCCAGCAGCTTAGGCTCAAGCGGTTCTTCCTACGAGCAGTACTTC. This sequence encodes CASSLGSSGSSYEQYF.

The chain is built from TRBV7-9 and TRBJ1-5; a weak D match, TRBD1 (5 bases). Trimming cost V 2 bases and J 12 bases, with 14 bases left between them. Per the germline V gene, CDR1 is SEHNR and CDR2 is FQNEAQ (reference sequence). The CDR3 sequence is 13 residues long. DNA for the CDR3: TGTGCCAGCAGCTTACCACAGGAAATTCTCCAGCATTTT. This translates into CASSLPQEILQHF.

The V call is TRBV7-9, the J call TRBJ2-5; 8 bases map to TRBD1. CDR3 length: 16 residues. Per germline, CDR1 SEHNR and CDR2 FQNEAQ (reference sequence). V lost 6 bases, J lost 5 bases, and 14 bases stayed unmatched. The CDR3 here is CASSRRGQGSMETQYF. In nucleotides, the CDR3 is TGTGCCAGCAGTCGAAGAGGACAGGGCTCTATGGAGACCCAGTACTTC.

The rearrangement uses TRBV5-6 and TRBJ1-1, with no clear D. CDR3 size: 14 residues. Deletions cut 0 bases from V and 1 base from J, with 7 bases between. Germline CDR1 SGHDT, CDR2 YYEEEE. The CDR3 nucleotides read TGTGCCAGCAGCTTGGCTCCGGGGAACACTGAAGCTTTCTTT. Translating it yields CASSLAPGNTEAFF.

The chain has TRBV28 and TRBJ2-5, with a possible D match to TRBD2 (6 bases). The J call may be wrong; the DNA end is better matched by TRBJ2-7. The length of the CDR3 is 16 residues. CDR1 is MDHEN, CDR2 SYDVKM, per germline. For the CDR3, the DNA is TGTGCCAGCAGTGACCCCGGGGACTCAGAGTTGGGCGAGCAGTACTTC. Amino acids: CASSDPGDSELGEQYF.

J is TRBJ2-1 and V is TRBV5-4; D perhaps matches TRBD2 (5 bases). Trimming took off 2 bases at V and 2 bases at J, with 8 bases between the two ends. The CDR3 runs to 14 residues. Germline V gene data show CDR1 as SGHNT and CDR2 as YYREEE (reference sequence). The chain's CDR3 is CASSFGIAYNEQFF. Written as DNA, the CDR3 is TGTGCCAGCAGCTTCGGGATTGCCTACAATGAGCAGTTCTTC.